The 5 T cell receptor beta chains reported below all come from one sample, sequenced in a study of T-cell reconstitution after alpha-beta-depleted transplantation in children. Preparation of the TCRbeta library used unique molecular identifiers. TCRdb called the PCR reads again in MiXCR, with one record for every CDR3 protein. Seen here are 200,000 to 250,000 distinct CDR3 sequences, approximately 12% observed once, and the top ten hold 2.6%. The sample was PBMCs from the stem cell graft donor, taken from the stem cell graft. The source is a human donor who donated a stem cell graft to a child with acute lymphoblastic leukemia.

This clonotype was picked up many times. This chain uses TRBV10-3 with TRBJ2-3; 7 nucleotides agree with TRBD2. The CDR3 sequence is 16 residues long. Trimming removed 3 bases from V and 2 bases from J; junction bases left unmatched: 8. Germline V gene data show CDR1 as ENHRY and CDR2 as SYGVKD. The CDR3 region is CAISERAGLLTDTQYF. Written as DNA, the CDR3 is TGTGCCATCAGTGAACGAGCGGGGCTACTCACAGATACGCAGTATTTT.

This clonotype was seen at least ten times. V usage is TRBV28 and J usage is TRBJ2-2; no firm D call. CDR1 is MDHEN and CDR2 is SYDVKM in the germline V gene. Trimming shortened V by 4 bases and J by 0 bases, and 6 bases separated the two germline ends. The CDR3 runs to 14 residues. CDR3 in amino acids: CASSSRPNTGELFF. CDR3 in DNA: TGTGCCAGCAGTTCAAGGCCGAACACCGGGGAGCTGTTTTTT.

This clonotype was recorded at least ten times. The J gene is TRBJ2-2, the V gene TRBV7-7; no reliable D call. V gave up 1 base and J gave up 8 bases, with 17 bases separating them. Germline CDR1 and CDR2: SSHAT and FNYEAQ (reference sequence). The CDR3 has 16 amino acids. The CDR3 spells CASSLGSDGFSGELFF. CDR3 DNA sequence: TGTGCCAGCAGCTTAGGCTCCGACGGGTTCTCGGGGGAGCTGTTTTTT.

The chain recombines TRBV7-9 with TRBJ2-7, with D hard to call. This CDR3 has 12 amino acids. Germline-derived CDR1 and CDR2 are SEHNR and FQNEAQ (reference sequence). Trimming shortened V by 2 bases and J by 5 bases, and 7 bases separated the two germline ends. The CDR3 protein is CASSLSAHEQYF. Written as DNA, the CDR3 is TGTGCCAGCAGCTTATCGGCTCACGAGCAGTACTTC.

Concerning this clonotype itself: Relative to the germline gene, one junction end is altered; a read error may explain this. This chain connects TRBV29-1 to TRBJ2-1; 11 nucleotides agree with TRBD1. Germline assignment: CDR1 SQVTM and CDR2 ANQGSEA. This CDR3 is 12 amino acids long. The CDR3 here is CGVGDRGYEQFF. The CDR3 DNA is TGCGGCGTTGGGGACAGGGGGTATGAGCAGTTCTTC.